This entry describes one T cell receptor beta chain. The data derive from a study of blood T cell repertoires in COVID-19. Study-wide background: Both acute and convalescent COVID-19 samples were obtained from the United States, Italy and Spain. T cells, B-cell-depleted T cells, or PBMCs provided the cDNA or gDNA that served as material.

Authors' methods: Using reference gene primer amplification, nucleated cell counts were estimated. Assay used: immunoSEQ multiplex PCR; TCRdb lists only in-frame clones, some missing. Clone size and the V and J calls come from that table; the DNA yielded D and trimming. The sample lists a few hundred thousand clones, approximately 90% occurring once. This CDR3 region has 15 residues. With V trimmed by 4 bases and J by 10 bases, 9 bases remained unmatched. Germline CDR1 and CDR2: SEHNR and FQNEAQ (reference sequence). The V and J genes are TRBV7-9 and TRBJ2-1; 11 nucleotides match TRBD2. The sequence was collected from a young woman with COVID-19, enrolled during active disease. The material sequenced was peripheral blood. CDR3 in DNA: TGTGCCAGCAGCTGGCTAGCGGGGGGCCCCCAAGAGCAGTTCTTC. This encodes CASSWLAGGPQEQFF.